This section outlines one T cell receptor (beta chain) sequence together with its context. The antigen is not known. Germline lookup yields CDR1 SGHTA and CDR2 FQGTGA. The CDR3 length is 15 residues. V lost 5 bases, J lost 4 bases, and 7 bases stayed unmatched. The primer mix had 60 Vbeta and 13 Jbeta primers. The data were produced by immunoSEQ multiplex PCR, yet TCRdb's version contains in-frame clones alone and is incomplete. Counted here are some 150,000 clones, 82% occurring once; the ten biggest clones make up roughly 8%. The data are from a study of cytomegalovirus exposure and HLA in healthy donors. General observations from the study: TCR beta V segments were, for the most part, productive about 87% or about 30% of the time in an earlier analysis. Later analysis revealed greater clonal expansion in HLA-associated TCR beta chains than in equally common others.

Sequences were obtained from PBMCs. The clonotype originates from a woman aged 45-65 years in good health and CMV-seropositive. The V and J genes are TRBV7-3 and TRBJ2-1, with 8 nucleotides matching TRBD1. CDR3 sequence (DNA): TGTGCCAGCAGCGCCACAGGGGGATTATACAATGAGCAGTTCTTC. It yields the protein CASSATGGLYNEQFF.